This is a list of T cell receptor beta chains from one sample in a study of cytomegalovirus exposure and HLA in healthy donors. TCRdb's table, derived via immunoSEQ multiplex PCR, lists solely in-frame clones and lacks some. The sample contains about 150,000 clones, approximately 75% of which appear only once. The sequencing sample was made of PBMCs. These TCRs come from a man aged 18 to 29 in good health and CMV-seronegative. Each CDR3 is given with its conserved first and last residue. The D gene is left open where the match is weak. Size is omitted from some rows. Given values are once, few, many or a class for expanded clones.

D gene,J gene,V gene,clone size,CDR3 protein,CDR3 DNA
-,TRBJ2-2,TRBV7-2,-,CASSPTGVRELFF,TGTGCCAGCAGCCCTACAGGTGTAAGGGAGCTGTTTTTT
-,TRBJ2-7,TRBV5-1,-,CASSEPWDNSYEQYF,TGCGCCAGCAGCGAGCCCTGGGACAACTCCTACGAGCAGTACTTC
TRBD2,TRBJ2-1,TRBV5-4,few,CASRPTSDSYNEQFF,TGTGCCAGCAGGCCAACTAGCGACTCCTACAATGAGCAGTTCTTC
-,TRBJ1-1,TRBV2,-,CASTPDRNTEAFF,TGTGCCAGCACCCCGGACAGGAACACTGAAGCTTTCTTT
-,TRBJ2-1,TRBV6-6,few,CASSYSRGNEQFF,TGTGCCAGCAGTTACTCGAGGGGGAATGAGCAGTTCTTC
-,TRBJ1-4,TRBV5-1,-,CASSLAMGGTNEKLFF,TGCGCCAGCAGCTTGGCTATGGGGGGTACGAATGAAAAACTGTTTTTT
TRBD2,TRBJ2-3,TRBV4-1,few,CASSQAGLAGGRVTDTQYF,TGCGCCAGCAGCCAGGCGGGACTAGCGGGGGGACGCGTCACAGATACGCAGTATTTT
-,TRBJ2-5,TRBV2,-,CASSGTAQETQYF,TGTGCCAGCAGTGGGACAGCCCAAGAGACCCAGTACTTC
TRBD2,TRBJ2-5,TRBV6-5,-,CASSYTSGGQETQYF,TGTGCCAGCAGTTATACTAGCGGGGGACAAGAGACCCAGTACTTC
-,TRBJ2-3,TRBV7-9,-,CASSLASVVGTDTQYF,TGTGCCAGCAGCTTAGCGTCGGTCGTGGGCACAGATACGCAGTATTTT
-,TRBJ1-2,TRBV5-6,-,CASSLKGSTYGYTF,TGTGCCAGCAGCTTGAAAGGGAGTACCTATGGCTACACCTTC
TRBD2,TRBJ2-2,TRBV28,-,CASSLGGLAGVRTGELFF,TGTGCCAGCAGTTTAGGGGGACTAGCGGGGGTTCGCACCGGGGAGCTGTTTTTT
TRBD2,TRBJ2-2,TRBV28,-,CASSLFFASGGSRNTGELFF,TGTGCCAGCAGTTTATTTTTTGCTAGCGGGGGATCCCGGAACACCGGGGAGCTGTTTTTT
TRBD2,TRBJ2-5,TRBV2,-,CASNREGETQYF,TGTGCCAGCAACCGGGAGGGAGAGACCCAGTACTTC
-,TRBJ1-5,TRBV18,-,CASSPGEQQPQHF,TGTGCCAGCTCACCAGGGGAGCAACAGCCCCAGCATTTT
-,TRBJ1-1,TRBV4-1,-,CASSVQTGSTEAFF,TGCGCCAGCAGCGTTCAAACAGGGAGCACTGAAGCTTTCTTT
-,TRBJ1-2,TRBV6-4,few,CASSDGAPPSNYGYTF,TGTGCCAGCAGTGACGGGGCACCGCCTTCTAACTATGGCTACACCTTC
-,TRBJ1-5,TRBV29-1,-,CSVSGEGGGSDQPQHF,TGCAGCGTTAGCGGGGAGGGGGGCGGGTCCGATCAGCCCCAGCATTTT
-,TRBJ1-5,TRBV10-2,few,CASRPGVNQPQHF,TGCGCCAGCAGACCAGGGGTGAATCAGCCCCAGCATTTT
TRBD2,TRBJ2-5,TRBV4-3,-,CASSQVWSSGGIRETQYF,TGCGCCAGCAGCCAAGTGTGGTCTAGCGGGGGGATACGAGAGACCCAGTACTTC
TRBD1,TRBJ2-7,TRBV2,-,CASSGTGGNEQYF,TGTGCCAGCAGTGGGACAGGGGGCAACGAGCAGTACTTC
TRBD1,TRBJ2-5,TRBV15,-,CATSSTTGDQETQYF,TGTGCCACCAGCTCAACGACAGGGGACCAAGAGACCCAGTACTTC
-,TRBJ2-1,TRBV27,-,CASSSSPQGYNEQFF,TGTGCCAGCAGTTCTTCCCCACAGGGTTACAATGAGCAGTTCTTC
-,TRBJ2-7,TRBV27,-,CASSRKAGHYEQYF,TGTGCCAGCAGCCGGAAGGCAGGGCACTACGAGCAGTACTTC
-,TRBJ1-1,TRBV21-1,-,CASSKGPDRLNTEAFF,TGTGCCAGCAGCAAAGGCCCAGACAGGTTGAACACTGAAGCTTTCTTT
TRBD1,TRBJ1-2,TRBV5-1,-,CASRTGTDAGTF,TGCGCCAGCAGAACTGGGACAGACGCTGGCACCTTC
TRBD1,TRBJ1-5,TRBV6-6,-,CASSLGQGNQPQHF,TGTGCCAGCAGCTTAGGACAGGGCAATCAGCCCCAGCATTTT
-,TRBJ2-1,TRBV9,-,CASGGLQSSYNEQFF,TGTGCCAGCGGTGGGCTCCAGAGCTCCTACAATGAGCAGTTCTTC
-,TRBJ2-3,TRBV2,-,CASTLASATDTQYF,TGTGCCAGCACTCTGGCTAGCGCTACAGATACGCAGTATTTT
-,TRBJ1-6,TRBV4-2,few,CASSQEGRVDSPLHF,TGTGCCAGCAGCCAAGAAGGCAGGGTTGATTCACCCCTCCACTTT
-,TRBJ2-2,TRBV7-2,once,CASNPTQGTGELFF,TGTGCCAGCAACCCAACGCAGGGCACCGGGGAGCTGTTTTTT
TRBD1,TRBJ1-5,TRBV2,few,CASSGGQGNQPQHF,TGTGCCAGCAGTGGCGGACAGGGCAATCAGCCCCAGCATTTT
TRBD1,TRBJ2-1,TRBV10-3,-,CAINHDRDGYNEQFF,TGTGCCATCAATCACGACAGGGATGGCTACAATGAGCAGTTCTTC
TRBD2,TRBJ2-5,TRBV2,-,CASSGGTSGVSPQETQYF,TGTGCCAGCAGTGGTGGGACTAGCGGGGTGTCCCCTCAAGAGACCCAGTACTTC
TRBD2,TRBJ2-5,TRBV18,-,CASSTRTSGGETQYF,TGTGCCAGCTCAACCCGGACTAGCGGGGGTGAGACCCAGTACTTC
-,TRBJ2-4,TRBV5-5,-,CASILGPGAKNIQYF,TGTGCCAGCATCCTGGGCCCAGGGGCCAAAAACATTCAGTACTTC
TRBD1,TRBJ1-6,TRBV7-2,-,CASSLLGQDNSPLHF,TGTGCCAGCAGCTTACTCGGACAGGATAATTCACCCCTCCACTTT
TRBD1,TRBJ2-7,TRBV2,-,CASSEGTGDFYEQYF,TGTGCCAGCAGTGAAGGGACAGGGGATTTCTACGAGCAGTACTTC
-,TRBJ2-6,TRBV11-2,few,CASSLGGILSSGANGLTF,TGTGCCAGCAGCTTAGGTGGGATACTGTCCTCTGGGGCCAACGGCCTGACTTTC
-,TRBJ1-2,TRBV7-9,-,CASSSPLPQVPYGYTF,TGTGCCAGCAGCTCCCCTCTTCCGCAGGTTCCCTATGGCTACACCTTC
-,TRBJ2-1,TRBV30,-,CAWRGLTRPPPDEQFF,TGTGCCTGGAGGGGTCTAACTAGACCCCCCCCCGATGAGCAGTTCTTC
-,TRBJ1-2,TRBV19,-,CASSILQGAYGYTF,TGTGCCAGTAGTATCCTACAGGGCGCCTATGGCTACACCTTC
-,TRBJ1-2,TRBV6-6,-,CASSYEVESYYGYTF,TGTGCCAGCAGTTACGAAGTAGAGTCTTACTATGGCTACACCTTC
TRBD1,TRBJ2-2,TRBV11-3,-,CASSTRDSHPTGELFF,TGTGCCAGCAGCACCCGGGACAGCCACCCCACCGGCGAGCTGTTTTTT
-,TRBJ1-4,TRBV5-1,-,CASSPGTVGGNEKLFF,TGCGCCAGCAGCCCCGGGACGGTGGGGGGAAATGAAAAACTGTTTTTT
TRBD1,TRBJ2-2,TRBV7-9,once,CASSVGPGQGPGELFF,TGTGCCAGCAGCGTAGGACCGGGACAGGGGCCCGGGGAGCTGTTTTTT
TRBD2,TRBJ2-3,TRBV9,few,CASSVRAGGITDTQYF,TGTGCCAGCAGCGTAAGAGCGGGGGGGATTACAGATACGCAGTATTTT
-,TRBJ2-7,TRBV15,-,CATSRGRVSYEQYF,TGTGCCACCAGCAGGGGCAGGGTCTCCTACGAGCAGTACTTC
-,TRBJ1-2,TRBV10-3,-,CAISGGNLAIF,TGTGCCATCAGTGGAGGGAACTTGGCAATCTTC
-,TRBJ2-5,TRBV2,few,CASSGWPLEVIQETQYF,TGTGCCAGCAGTGGCTGGCCCCTCGAGGTCATACAAGAGACCCAGTACTTC
TRBD1,TRBJ2-3,TRBV19,few,CASSGQGPDTQYF,TGTGCCAGTAGTGGACAGGGACCAGATACGCAGTATTTT
TRBD2,TRBJ2-5,TRBV4-1,-,CASSQAEGLAADRPETQYF,TGCGCCAGCAGCCAAGCCGAGGGACTAGCGGCCGATCGGCCAGAGACCCAGTACTTC
-,TRBJ2-1,TRBV11-2,few,CASTKRGVDNEQFF,TGTGCCAGCACCAAACGGGGAGTAGACAATGAGCAGTTCTTC
-,TRBJ2-7,TRBV27,once,CASSSTAVSEQYF,TGTGCCAGCAGCTCGACTGCCGTGTCCGAGCAGTACTTC
-,TRBJ2-3,TRBV5-1,-,CASSSTASTDTQYF,TGCGCCAGCAGTAGCACGGCAAGCACAGATACGCAGTATTTT
-,TRBJ1-2,TRBV18,-,CASSPDGGRIYGYTF,TGTGCCAGCTCACCAGACGGGGGGCGAATCTATGGCTACACCTTC
-,TRBJ2-1,TRBV7-2,-,CASSHRDSSYNEQFF,TGTGCCAGCAGCCACCGGGATAGCTCCTACAATGAGCAGTTCTTC
-,TRBJ1-2,TRBV4-2,few,CASSQDLRECYTF,TGTGCCAGCAGCCAAGATTTGAGAGAATGCTACACCTTC
-,TRBJ2-6,TRBV5-6,once,CASSLWGAGANVLTF,TGTGCCAGCAGCTTGTGGGGGGCTGGGGCCAACGTCCTGACTTTC